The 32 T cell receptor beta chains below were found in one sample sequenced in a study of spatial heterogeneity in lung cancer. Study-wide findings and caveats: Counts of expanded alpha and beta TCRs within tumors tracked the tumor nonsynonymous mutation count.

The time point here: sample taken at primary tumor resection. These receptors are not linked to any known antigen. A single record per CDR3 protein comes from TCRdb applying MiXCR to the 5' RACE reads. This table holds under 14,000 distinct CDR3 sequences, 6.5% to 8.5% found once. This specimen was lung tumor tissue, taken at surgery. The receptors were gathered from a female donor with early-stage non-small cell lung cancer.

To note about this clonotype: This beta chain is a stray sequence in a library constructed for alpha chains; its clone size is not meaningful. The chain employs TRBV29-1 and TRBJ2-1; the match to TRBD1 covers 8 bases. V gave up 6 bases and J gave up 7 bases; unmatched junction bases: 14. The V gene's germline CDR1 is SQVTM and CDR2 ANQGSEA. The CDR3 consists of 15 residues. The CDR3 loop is CSVAAMTGAWNEQFF. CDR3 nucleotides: TGCAGCGTCGCCGCGATGACAGGGGCGTGGAATGAGCAGTTCTTC.

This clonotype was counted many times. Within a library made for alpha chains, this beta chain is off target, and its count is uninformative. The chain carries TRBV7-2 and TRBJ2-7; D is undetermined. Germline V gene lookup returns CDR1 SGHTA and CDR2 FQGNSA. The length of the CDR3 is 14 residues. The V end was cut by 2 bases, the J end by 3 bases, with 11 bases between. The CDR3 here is CASSLSSGNYEQYF. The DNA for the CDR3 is TGTGCCAGCAGCTTATCCTCAGGAAACTACGAGCAGTACTTC.

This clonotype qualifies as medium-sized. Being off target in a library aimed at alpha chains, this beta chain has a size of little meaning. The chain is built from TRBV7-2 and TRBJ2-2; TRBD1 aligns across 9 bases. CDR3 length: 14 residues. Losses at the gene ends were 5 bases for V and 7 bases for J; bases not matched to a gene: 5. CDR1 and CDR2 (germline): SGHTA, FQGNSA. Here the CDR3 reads CASSPGQGYGELFF. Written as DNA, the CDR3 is TGTGCCAGCAGCCCGGGACAGGGTTACGGGGAGCTGTTTTTT.

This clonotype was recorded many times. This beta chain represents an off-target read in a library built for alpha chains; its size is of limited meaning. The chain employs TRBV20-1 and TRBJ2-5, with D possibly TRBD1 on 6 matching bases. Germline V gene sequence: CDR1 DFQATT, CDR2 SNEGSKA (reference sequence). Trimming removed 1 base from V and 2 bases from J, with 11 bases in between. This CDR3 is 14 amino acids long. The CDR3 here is CSARVDRQQETQYF. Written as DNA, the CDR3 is TGCAGTGCTAGAGTTGACAGGCAGCAAGAGACCCAGTACTTC.

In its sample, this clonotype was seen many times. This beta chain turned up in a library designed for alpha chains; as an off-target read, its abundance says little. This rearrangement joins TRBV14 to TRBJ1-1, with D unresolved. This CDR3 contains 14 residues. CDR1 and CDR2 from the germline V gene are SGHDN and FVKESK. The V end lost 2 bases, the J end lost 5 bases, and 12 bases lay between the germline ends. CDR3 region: CASSQSLAGTEAFF. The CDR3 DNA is TGTGCCAGCAGCCAATCTTTGGCGGGGACTGAAGCTTTCTTT.

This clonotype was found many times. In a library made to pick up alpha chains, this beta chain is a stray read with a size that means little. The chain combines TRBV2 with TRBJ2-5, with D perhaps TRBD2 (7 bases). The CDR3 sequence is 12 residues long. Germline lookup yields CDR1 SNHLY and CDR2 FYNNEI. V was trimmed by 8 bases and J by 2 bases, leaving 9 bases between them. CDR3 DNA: TGTGCCAGCGGGGGGGCGCAAGAGACCCAGTACTTC. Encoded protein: CASGGAQETQYF. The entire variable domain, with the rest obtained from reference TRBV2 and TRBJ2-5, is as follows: EPEVTQTPSHQVTQMGQEVILRCVPISNHLYFYWYRQILGQKVEFLVSFYNNEISEKSEIFDDQFSVERPDGSNFTLKIRSTKLEDSAMYFCASGGAQETQYFGPGTRLLVL.

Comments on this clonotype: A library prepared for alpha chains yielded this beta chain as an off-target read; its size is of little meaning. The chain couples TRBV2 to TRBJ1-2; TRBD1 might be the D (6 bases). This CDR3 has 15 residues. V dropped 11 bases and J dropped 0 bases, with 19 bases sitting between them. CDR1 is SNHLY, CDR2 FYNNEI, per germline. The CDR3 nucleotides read TGTGCCGGGGAAGAGGGGGGCTCAGCTAACTATGGCTACACCTTC. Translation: CAGEEGGSANYGYTF.

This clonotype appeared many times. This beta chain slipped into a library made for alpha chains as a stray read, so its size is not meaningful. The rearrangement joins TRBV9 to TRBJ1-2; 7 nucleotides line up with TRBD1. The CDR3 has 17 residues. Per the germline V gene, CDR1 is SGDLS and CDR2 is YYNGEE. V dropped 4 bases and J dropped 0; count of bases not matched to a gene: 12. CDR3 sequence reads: CASSPEPDRRANYGYTF. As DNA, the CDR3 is TGTGCCAGCAGCCCCGAACCGGACAGGCGGGCTAACTATGGCTACACCTTC.

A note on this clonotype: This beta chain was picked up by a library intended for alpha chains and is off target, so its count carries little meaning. For the CDR3, the DNA is TGTGCCAGCAGCAAACTAGCGGGGGCTAGCACAGATACGCAGCATTTT. Translation gives CASSKLAGASTDTQHF. The V and J genes are TRBV25-1 and TRBJ2-3; possible D gene TRBD1, 6 bases. The assigned J gene may be wrong: the sequence end matches TRBJ1-5 better. The CDR3 totals 16 residues. Germline CDR1 reads MGHDK; CDR2 reads SYGVNS.

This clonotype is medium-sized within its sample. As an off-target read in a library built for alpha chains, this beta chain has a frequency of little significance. The CDR3 DNA is TGTGCCAGCAGTGATCGGACAGGGGGCTCTGAAGCTTTCTTT. Translating it yields CASSDRTGGSEAFF. This rearrangement joins TRBV2 to TRBJ1-1; 11 bases fit TRBD1. Trimming cost V 3 bases and J 6 bases; bases outside gene matches: 3. CDR1 is SNHLY and CDR2 is FYNNEI in the germline V gene. There are 14 residues in the CDR3.

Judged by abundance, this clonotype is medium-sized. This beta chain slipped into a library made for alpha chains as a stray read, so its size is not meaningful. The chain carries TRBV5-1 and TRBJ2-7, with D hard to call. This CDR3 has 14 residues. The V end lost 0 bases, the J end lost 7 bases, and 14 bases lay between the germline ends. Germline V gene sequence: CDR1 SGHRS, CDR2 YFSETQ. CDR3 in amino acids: CASSLDRASGEQYF. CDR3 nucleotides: TGCGCCAGCAGCTTGGATCGGGCTAGTGGGGAGCAGTACTTC.

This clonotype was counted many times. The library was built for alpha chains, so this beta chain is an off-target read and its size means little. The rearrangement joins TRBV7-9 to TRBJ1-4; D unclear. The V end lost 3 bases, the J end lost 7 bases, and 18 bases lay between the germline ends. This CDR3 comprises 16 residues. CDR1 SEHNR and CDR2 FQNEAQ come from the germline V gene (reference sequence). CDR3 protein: CASSFFALGSSEKLFF. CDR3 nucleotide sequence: TGTGCCAGCAGCTTTTTTGCCCTCGGGTCGAGTGAAAAACTGTTTTTT.

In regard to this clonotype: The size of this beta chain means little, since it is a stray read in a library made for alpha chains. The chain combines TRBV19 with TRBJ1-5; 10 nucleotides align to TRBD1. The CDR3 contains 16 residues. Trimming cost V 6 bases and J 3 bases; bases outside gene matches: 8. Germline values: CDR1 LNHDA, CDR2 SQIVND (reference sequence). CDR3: CASRHTGTGVNQPQHF. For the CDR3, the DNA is TGTGCCAGTAGGCATACCGGGACAGGGGTCAATCAGCCCCAGCATTTT.

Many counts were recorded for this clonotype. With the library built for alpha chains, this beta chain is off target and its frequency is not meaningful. The CDR3 DNA sequence: TGCAGTGCTCCTGCGACAGGGCCGAACTCCTACAATGAGCAGTTCTTC. Its translation: CSAPATGPNSYNEQFF. The chain combines TRBV20-1 with TRBJ2-1; 7 bases are a match to TRBD1. This CDR3 is built from 16 residues. Germline CDR1 DFQATT, CDR2 SNEGSKA (reference sequence). J was trimmed by 0 bases and V by 5 bases; bases with no gene match: 10.

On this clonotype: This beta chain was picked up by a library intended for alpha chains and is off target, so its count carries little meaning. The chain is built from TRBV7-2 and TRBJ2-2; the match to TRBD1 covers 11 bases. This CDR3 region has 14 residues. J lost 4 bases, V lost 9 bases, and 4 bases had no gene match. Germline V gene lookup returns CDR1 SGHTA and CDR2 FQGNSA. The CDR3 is CARGQGGFTGELFF. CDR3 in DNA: TGTGCCAGGGGACAGGGGGGTTTCACCGGGGAGCTGTTTTTT. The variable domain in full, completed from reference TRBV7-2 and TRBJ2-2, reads GAGVSQSPSNKVTEKGKDVELRCDPISGHTALYWYRQSLGQGLEFLIYFQGNSAPDKSGLPSDRFSAERTGGSVSTLTIQRTQQEDSAVYLCARGQGGFTGELFFGEGSRLTVL.

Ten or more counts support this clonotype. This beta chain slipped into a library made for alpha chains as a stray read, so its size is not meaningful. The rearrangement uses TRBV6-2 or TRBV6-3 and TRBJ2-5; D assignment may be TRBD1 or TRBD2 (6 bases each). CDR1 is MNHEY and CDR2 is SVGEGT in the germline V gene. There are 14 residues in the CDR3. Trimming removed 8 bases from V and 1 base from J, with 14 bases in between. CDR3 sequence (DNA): TGTGCCAGCGTGACGGGGGCGGGCCAAGAGACCCAGTACTTC. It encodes CASVTGAGQETQYF.

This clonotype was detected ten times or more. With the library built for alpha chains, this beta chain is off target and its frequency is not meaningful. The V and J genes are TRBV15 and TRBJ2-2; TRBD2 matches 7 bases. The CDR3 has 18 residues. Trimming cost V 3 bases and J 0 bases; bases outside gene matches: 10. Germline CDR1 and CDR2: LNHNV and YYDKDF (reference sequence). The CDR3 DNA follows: TGTGCCACCAGCAGCGTAGCCGGACTAGTTGCGAACACCGGGGAGCTGTTTTTT. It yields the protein CATSSVAGLVANTGELFF.

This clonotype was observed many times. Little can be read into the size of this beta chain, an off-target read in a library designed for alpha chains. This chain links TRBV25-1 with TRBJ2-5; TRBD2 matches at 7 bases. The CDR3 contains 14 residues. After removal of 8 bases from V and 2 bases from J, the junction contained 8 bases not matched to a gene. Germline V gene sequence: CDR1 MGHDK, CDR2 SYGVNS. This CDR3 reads CASARAGVQETQYF. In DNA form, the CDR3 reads TGTGCCAGCGCTCGCGCGGGGGTTCAAGAGACCCAGTACTTC.

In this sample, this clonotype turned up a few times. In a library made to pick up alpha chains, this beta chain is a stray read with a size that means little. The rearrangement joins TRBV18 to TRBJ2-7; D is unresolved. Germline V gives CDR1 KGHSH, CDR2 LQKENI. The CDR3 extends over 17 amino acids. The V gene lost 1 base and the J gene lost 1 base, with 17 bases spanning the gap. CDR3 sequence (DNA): TGTGCCAGCTCACCACTTGGTCTGGGTAGTCCGTCCTACGAGCAGTACTTC. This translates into CASSPLGLGSPSYEQYF.

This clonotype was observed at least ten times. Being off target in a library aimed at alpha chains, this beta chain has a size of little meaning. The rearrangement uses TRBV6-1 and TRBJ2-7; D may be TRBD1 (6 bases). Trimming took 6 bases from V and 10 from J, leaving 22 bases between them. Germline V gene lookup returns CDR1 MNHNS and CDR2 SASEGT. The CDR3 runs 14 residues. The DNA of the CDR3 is TGTGCCAGCAGGTCACGGACAGTAGTTTTCTCCCAGTACTTC. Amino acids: CASRSRTVVFSQYF.

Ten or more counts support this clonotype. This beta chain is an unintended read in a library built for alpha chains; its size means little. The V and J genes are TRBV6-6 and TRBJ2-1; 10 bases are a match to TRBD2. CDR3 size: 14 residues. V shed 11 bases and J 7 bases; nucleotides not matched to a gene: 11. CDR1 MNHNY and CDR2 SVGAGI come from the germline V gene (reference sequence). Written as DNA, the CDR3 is TGTGCCGCCCTTGGTAGCGGGGGGCCTAATGAGCAGTTCTTC. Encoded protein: CAALGSGGPNEQFF.

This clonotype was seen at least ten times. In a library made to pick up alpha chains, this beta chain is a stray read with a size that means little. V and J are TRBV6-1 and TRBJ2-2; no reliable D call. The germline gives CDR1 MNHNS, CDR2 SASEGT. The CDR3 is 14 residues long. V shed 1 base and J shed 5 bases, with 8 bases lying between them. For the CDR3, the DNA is TGTGCCAGCAGTGAAGGGCCCCAAACCGGGGAGCTGTTTTTT. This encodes CASSEGPQTGELFF.

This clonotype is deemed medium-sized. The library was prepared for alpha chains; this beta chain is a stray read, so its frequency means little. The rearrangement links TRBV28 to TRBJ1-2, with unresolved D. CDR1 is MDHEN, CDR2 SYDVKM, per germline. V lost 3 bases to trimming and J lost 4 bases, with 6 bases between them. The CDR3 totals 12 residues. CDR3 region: CASSLPLYGYTF. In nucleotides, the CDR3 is TGTGCCAGCAGTTTGCCGCTCTATGGCTACACCTTC.

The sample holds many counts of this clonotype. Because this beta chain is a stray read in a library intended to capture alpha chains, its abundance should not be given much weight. The CDR3, as DNA: TGTGCCAGCAGTTCCGGACAGGGAGAGACCCAGTACTTC. It encodes CASSSGQGETQYF. This sequence joins TRBV28 and TRBJ2-5; 8 bases align to TRBD1. Germline trimming cut 4 bases from V and 4 bases from J; bases unmatched to any gene: 2. Germline V CDR1 and CDR2: MDHEN, SYDVKM. There are 13 residues in the CDR3.

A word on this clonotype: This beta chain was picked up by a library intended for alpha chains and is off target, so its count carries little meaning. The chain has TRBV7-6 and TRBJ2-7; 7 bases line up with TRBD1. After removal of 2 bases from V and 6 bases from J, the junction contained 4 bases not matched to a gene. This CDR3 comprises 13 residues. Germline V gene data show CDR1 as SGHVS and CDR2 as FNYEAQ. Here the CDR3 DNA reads TGTGCCAGCAGCTTAAGACAGGGACCCGAGCAGTACTTC. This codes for CASSLRQGPEQYF.

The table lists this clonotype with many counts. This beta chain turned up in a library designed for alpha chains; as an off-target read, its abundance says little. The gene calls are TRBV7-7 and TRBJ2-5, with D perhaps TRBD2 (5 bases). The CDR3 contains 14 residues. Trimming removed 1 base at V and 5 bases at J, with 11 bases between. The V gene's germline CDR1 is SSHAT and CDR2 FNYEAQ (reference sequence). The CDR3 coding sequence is TGTGCCAGCAGCTTAGAGGCTAGCACCGAGACCCAGTACTTC. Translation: CASSLEASTETQYF.

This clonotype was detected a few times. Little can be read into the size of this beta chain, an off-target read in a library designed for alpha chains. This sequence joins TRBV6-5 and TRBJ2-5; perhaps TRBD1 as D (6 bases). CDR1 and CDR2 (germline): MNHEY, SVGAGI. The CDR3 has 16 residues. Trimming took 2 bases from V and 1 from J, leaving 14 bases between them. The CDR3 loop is CASSYRQTGIQETQYF. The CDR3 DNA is TGTGCCAGCAGTTACCGCCAAACAGGGATCCAAGAGACCCAGTACTTC.

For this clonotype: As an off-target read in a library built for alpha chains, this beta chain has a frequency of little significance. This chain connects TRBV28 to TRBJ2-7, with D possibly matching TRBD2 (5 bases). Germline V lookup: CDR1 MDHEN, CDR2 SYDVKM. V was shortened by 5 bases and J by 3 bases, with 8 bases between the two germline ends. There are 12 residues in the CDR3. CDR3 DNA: TGTGCCAGCAGTGGAGGTATCTACGAGCAGTACTTC. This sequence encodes CASSGGIYEQYF.

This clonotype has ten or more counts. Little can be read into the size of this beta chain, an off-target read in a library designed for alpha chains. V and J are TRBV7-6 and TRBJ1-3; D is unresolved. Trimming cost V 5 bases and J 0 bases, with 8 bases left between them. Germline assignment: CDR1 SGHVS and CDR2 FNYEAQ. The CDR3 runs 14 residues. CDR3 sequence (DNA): TGTGCCAGCAGCGACTCAACCTCTGGAAACACCATATATTTT. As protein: CASSDSTSGNTIYF. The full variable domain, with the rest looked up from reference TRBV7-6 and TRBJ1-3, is GAGVSQSPRYKVTKRGQDVALRCDPISGHVSLYWYRQALGQGPEFLTYFNYEAQQDKSGLPNDRFSAERPEGSISTLTIQRTEQRDSAMYRCASSDSTSGNTIYFGEGSWLTVV.

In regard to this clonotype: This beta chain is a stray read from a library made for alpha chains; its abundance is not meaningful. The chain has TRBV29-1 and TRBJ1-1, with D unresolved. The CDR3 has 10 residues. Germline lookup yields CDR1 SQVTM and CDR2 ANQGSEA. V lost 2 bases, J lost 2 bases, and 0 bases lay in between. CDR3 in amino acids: CSVENTEAFF. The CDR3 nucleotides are TGCAGCGTTGAAAACACTGAAGCTTTCTTT.

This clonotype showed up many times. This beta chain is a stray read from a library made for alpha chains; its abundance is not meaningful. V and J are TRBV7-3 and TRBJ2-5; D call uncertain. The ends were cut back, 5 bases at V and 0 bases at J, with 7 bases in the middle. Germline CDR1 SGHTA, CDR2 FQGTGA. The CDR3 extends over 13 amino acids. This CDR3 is CASSAQDQETQYF. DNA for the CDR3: TGTGCCAGCAGCGCCCAGGACCAAGAGACCCAGTACTTC.

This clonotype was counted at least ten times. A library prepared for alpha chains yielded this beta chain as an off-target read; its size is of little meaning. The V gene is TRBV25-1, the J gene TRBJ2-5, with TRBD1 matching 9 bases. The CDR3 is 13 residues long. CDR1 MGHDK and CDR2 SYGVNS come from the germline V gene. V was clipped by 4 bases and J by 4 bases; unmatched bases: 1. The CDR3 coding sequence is TGTGCCAGCAGTGCGGGACAGGGAGAGACCCAGTACTTC. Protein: CASSAGQGETQYF.